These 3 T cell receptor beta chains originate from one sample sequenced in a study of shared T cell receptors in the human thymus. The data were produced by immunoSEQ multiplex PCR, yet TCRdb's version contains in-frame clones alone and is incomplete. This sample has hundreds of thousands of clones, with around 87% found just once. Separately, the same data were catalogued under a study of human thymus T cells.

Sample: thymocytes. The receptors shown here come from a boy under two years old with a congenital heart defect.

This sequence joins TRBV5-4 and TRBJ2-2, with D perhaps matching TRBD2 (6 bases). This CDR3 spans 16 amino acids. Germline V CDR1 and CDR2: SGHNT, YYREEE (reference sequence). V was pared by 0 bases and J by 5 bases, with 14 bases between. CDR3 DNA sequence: TGTGCCAGCAGCTTGGCTGGGACTTTTCGGACCGGGGAGCTGTTTTTT. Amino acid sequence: CASSLAGTFRTGELFF. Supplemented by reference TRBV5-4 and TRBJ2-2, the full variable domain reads ETGVTQSPTHLIKTRGQQVTLRCSSQSGHNTVSWYQQALGQGPQFIFQYYREEENGRGNFPPRFSGLQFPNYSSELNVNALELDDSALYLCASSLAGTFRTGELFFGEGSRLTVL.

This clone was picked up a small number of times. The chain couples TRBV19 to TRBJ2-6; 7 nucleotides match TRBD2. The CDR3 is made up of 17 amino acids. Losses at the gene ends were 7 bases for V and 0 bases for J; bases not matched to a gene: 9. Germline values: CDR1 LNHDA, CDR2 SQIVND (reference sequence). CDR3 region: CASMGGGAHSGANVLTF. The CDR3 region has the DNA TGTGCCAGTATGGGGGGAGGGGCCCACTCTGGGGCCAACGTCCTGACTTTC.

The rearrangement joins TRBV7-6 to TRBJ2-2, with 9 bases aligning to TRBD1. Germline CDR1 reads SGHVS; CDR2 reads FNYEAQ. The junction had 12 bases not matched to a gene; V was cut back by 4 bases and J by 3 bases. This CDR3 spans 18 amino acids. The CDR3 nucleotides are TGTGCCAGCAGCTCCCGTCCCGGGACAGGGTCGGACACCGGGGAGCTGTTTTTT. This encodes CASSSRPGTGSDTGELFF.